This T cell receptor (beta chain) was sequenced for a study of early T cells in non-severe SARS-CoV-2 infection. Study background: Sequencing used unsorted whole-blood bulk RNA, so chains lack pairing. Overall study results and limits: Matching against VDJdb likely underestimated virus-specific expansions, favoring anti-spike CD8.

Researchers tagged individual cDNA molecules with unique molecular identifiers. TCRdb passed the 5' RACE reads through MiXCR, listing each CDR3 protein once. In the table there are under 95,000 distinct CDR3 sequences, 15% of which are singletons. The table lists this clonotype with a few counts. Its antigen is not known. This TCR was recovered from an adult who was a healthcare worker with PCR-confirmed SARS-CoV-2 infection or an uninfected control (not recorded which). Sequencing was performed on whole blood.

CDR3 DNA sequence: TGCAGTGCTAATCCGGTTCGAGGGGGTTACGAGCAGTACTTC. Residues: CSANPVRGGYEQYF. This chain links TRBV20-1 with TRBJ2-7; a weak D match, TRBD1 (6 bases). CDR3 length: 14 amino acids. V shed 4 bases and J shed 4 bases, with 17 bases lying between them. Germline CDR1 is DFQATT and CDR2 is SNEGSKA (reference sequence).